This record concerns one TCR beta chain sequence. V was pared by 3 bases and J by 4 bases, with 6 bases of the junction left unmatched. Germline V gene sequence: CDR1 WNHNN, CDR2 SYGVQD (reference sequence). This CDR3 has 15 amino acids. This sample stems from a study of early T cells in non-severe SARS-CoV-2 infection. Study-level information: Chains from this unsorted whole-blood bulk RNA could not be paired.

Individual cDNA molecules each received unique molecular identifiers attached to them. TCRdb passed the 5' RACE reads through MiXCR, listing each CDR3 protein once. Of around 100,000 distinct CDR3 sequences listed, roughly 14% are singletons. This rearrangement joins TRBV10-1 to TRBJ2-1; 7 bases align to TRBD1. The sample consisted of whole blood. This sequence originates from an adult who was a healthcare worker with PCR-confirmed SARS-CoV-2 infection or an uninfected control (not recorded which). The CDR3, as DNA: TGCGCCAGCAGTGAAACAGGGGCTACGTACAATGAGCAGTTCTTC. It encodes CASSETGATYNEQFF.